Below are 20 T cell receptor beta chains sequenced from a single sample in a study of identical twins (dated by TCRdb to the mid-2010s). Receptors were amplified or captured by 5' RACE. The sample was run on an Illumina HiSeq 2000. The public reads were run again by TCRdb, first through fastp at Q25 and then through MiXCR, and only productive beta chains were kept. A single entry per CDR3 protein holds the most common genes and DNA from its merged rows. This sample comprises roughly 690,000 distinct CDR3 sequences, approximately 21% of them detected only once. Of the sample, about 4.5% falls within the top ten clones. These data also formed part of another study, on T cells expressing NK-cell markers.

The sample comprised PBMCs. Every receptor here comes from a woman between 18 and 29 years old in good health.

This chain links TRBV29-1 with TRBJ2-1, with 7 bases identical to TRBD2. Looked up from germline, CDR1 is SQVTM and CDR2 is ANQGSEA. CDR3 length: 13 amino acids. V was clipped by 0 bases and J by 9 bases; unmatched bases: 5. The CDR3 is CSVEDRAGSEQFF. The CDR3, as DNA: TGCAGCGTTGAAGATAGAGCGGGATCTGAGCAGTTCTTC.

The chain joins TRBV12-3 or TRBV12-4 to TRBJ2-7; TRBD1 aligns across 7 bases. This CDR3 has 15 residues. V trimming: 5 bases; J trimming: 1 base; junction bases outside the gene matches: 8. The CDR3, as DNA: TGTGCCAGCAGTGGGACCGGGACAGCTTCCTACGAGCAGTACTTC. This sequence encodes CASSGTGTASYEQYF.

V is TRBV9 and J is TRBJ2-1; 11 bases match TRBD2. Germline values: CDR1 SGDLS, CDR2 YYNGEE. With V trimmed by 5 bases and J by 0 bases, 10 bases remained unmatched. The CDR3 loop spans 18 amino acids. The CDR3: CASSYTSGGYSSYNEQFF. CDR3 DNA sequence: TGTGCCAGCAGTTATACTAGCGGGGGCTATAGCTCCTACAATGAGCAGTTCTTC.

This clonotype occurred many times. The chain couples TRBV29-1 to TRBJ2-5; TRBD1 matches 7 bases. Germline assignment: CDR1 SQVTM and CDR2 ANQGSEA. J was trimmed by 4 bases and V by 2 bases; bases with no gene match: 1. This CDR3 has 12 residues. The CDR3 reads CSVEQGVETQYF. The CDR3 coding sequence is TGCAGCGTTGAACAGGGGGTAGAGACCCAGTACTTC.

The chain has TRBV20-1 and TRBJ2-3; D not certain. Deletions cut 6 bases from V and 5 bases from J, with 21 bases between. Germline assignment: CDR1 DFQATT and CDR2 SNEGSKA (reference sequence). The CDR3 contains 15 residues. CDR3 protein: CSASRLGVAVDTQYF. In nucleotides, the CDR3 is TGCAGTGCCTCGAGACTGGGCGTTGCGGTAGATACGCAGTATTTT.

The chain combines TRBV18 with TRBJ2-1; D call uncertain. V lost 2 bases and J 7 bases, leaving 15 bases between the germline ends. Germline lookup yields CDR1 KGHSH and CDR2 LQKENI. This CDR3 has 15 amino acids. CDR3 sequence: CASSPRRRDQNEQFF. The CDR3 DNA sequence: TGTGCCAGCTCACCAAGAAGGCGCGACCAGAATGAGCAGTTCTTC.

This clonotype was counted between two and nine times. J is TRBJ2-7 and V is TRBV20-1; 12 nucleotides agree with TRBD2. V shed 1 base, J shed 6 bases, and the junction held 4 bases outside the gene matches. CDR1 is DFQATT and CDR2 is SNEGSKA in the germline V gene (reference sequence). The length of the CDR3 is 14 residues. CDR3 DNA sequence: TGCAGTGCTAGAGGTCTAGCGGGAGGGCGCGAGCAGTACTTC. Amino acids: CSARGLAGGREQYF.

This clonotype was seen more than once but under ten times. The chain combines TRBV18 with TRBJ2-1; no reliable D call. CDR3 length: 15 amino acids. The germline V gene has CDR1 KGHSH and CDR2 LQKENI. V lost 6 bases to trimming and J lost 0 bases, with 12 bases between them. This CDR3 is CASSLSVSSYNEQFF. The CDR3 DNA sequence: TGTGCCAGCTCCCTTTCGGTGAGCTCCTACAATGAGCAGTTCTTC.

This clonotype appeared a single time. The DNA for the CDR3 is TGCAGCGTTGAAGTGTCAAGGCCGTTTTATGGCTACACCTTC. It is translated as CSVEVSRPFYGYTF. The rearrangement uses TRBV29-1 and TRBJ1-2; no reliable D call. The CDR3 covers 14 residues. Germline assignment: CDR1 SQVTM and CDR2 ANQGSEA. V gave up 1 base and J gave up 5 bases, with 14 bases separating them.

The rearrangement joins TRBV12-3 or TRBV12-4 to TRBJ2-1, with D maybe TRBD2 (7 bases). With 8 bases removed from V and 5 bases from J, the gap between germline ends came to 16 bases. The CDR3 has 14 residues. The CDR3 sequence is CASFKGGADNEQFF. CDR3 nucleotide sequence: TGTGCCAGCTTCAAGGGGGGGGCTGACAATGAGCAGTTCTTC.

J is TRBJ1-1 and V is TRBV12-3 or TRBV12-4, with TRBD1 matching 7 bases. CDR3 length: 14 residues. V lost 5 bases, J lost 5 bases, and 8 bases stayed unmatched. CDR3 region: CASSPSQGVTEAFF. The CDR3 DNA follows: TGTGCCAGCAGTCCGAGTCAGGGGGTTACTGAAGCTTTCTTT.

In its sample, this clonotype was seen a few times. V is TRBV6-1 and J is TRBJ1-2, with a tentative D call TRBD1 (5 bases). The ends were cut back, 7 bases at V and 10 bases at J, with 13 bases in the middle. Germline V gene sequence: CDR1 MNHNS, CDR2 SASEGT. This CDR3 contains 11 residues. CDR3 sequence reads: CASISGRLYTF. In DNA, the CDR3 is TGTGCCAGCATTTCGGGGCGGCTCTACACCTTC.

DNA of the CDR3: TGTGCCAGCAGCCCCCCCCAGGGGCCCAATGAGCAGTTCTTC. It translates to CASSPPQGPNEQFF. The chain recombines TRBV14 with TRBJ2-1; TRBD1 might be the D (6 bases). Germline lookup yields CDR1 SGHDN and CDR2 FVKESK. V lost 4 bases and J 6 bases, leaving 13 bases between the germline ends. This CDR3 contains 14 residues.

This clonotype was recorded a few times. This chain uses TRBV15 with TRBJ2-2; tentatively, D is TRBD2 (5 bases). This CDR3 is 14 amino acids long. Germline CDR1 and CDR2: LNHNV and YYDKDF (reference sequence). V shed 3 bases and J shed 7 bases, with 12 bases lying between them. This CDR3 is CATSRVLGGGELFF. In nucleotides, the CDR3 is TGTGCCACCAGCAGGGTACTAGGAGGCGGGGAGCTGTTTTTT.

The chain is built from TRBV27 and TRBJ2-7; D remains unclear. CDR1 MNHEY and CDR2 SMNVEV come from the germline V gene (reference sequence). This CDR3 region has 15 residues. The V and J ends lost 2 bases and 2 bases respectively, with 13 bases between them. Here the CDR3 DNA reads TGTGCCAGCAGTTTAGGCCCTTCTAGAACCTACGAGCAGTACTTC. This codes for CASSLGPSRTYEQYF.

The chain employs TRBV6-1 and TRBJ1-5; D is unresolved. Trimming removed 4 bases from V and 3 bases from J, with 16 bases in between. CDR1 is MNHNS, CDR2 SASEGT, per germline. This CDR3 is built from 16 residues. The CDR3: CASSVAGPLSNQPQHF. The CDR3, as DNA: TGTGCCAGCAGTGTGGCCGGGCCCCTTTCCAATCAGCCCCAGCATTTT.

This clonotype was picked up many times. This sequence joins TRBV7-2 and TRBJ2-1; weak D call: TRBD2 (6 bases). CDR3 length: 17 amino acids. CDR1 and CDR2 (germline): SGHTA, FQGNSA. Deletions cut 4 bases from V and 4 bases from J, with 20 bases between. DNA of the CDR3: TGTGCCAGCAGCTCACGACTAGTCCCAACTGGTTACAATGAGCAGTTCTTC. Its translation is CASSSRLVPTGYNEQFF.

This clonotype was seen a handful of times. The gene calls are TRBV6-1 and TRBJ2-7, with TRBD1 matching 10 bases. Trimming took 2 bases from V and 6 from J; bases not matched to a gene: 7. The CDR3 contains 15 residues. CDR1 and CDR2 from the germline V gene are MNHNS and SASEGT. The DNA of the CDR3 is TGTGCCAGCAGTGAAAGGGGGACAGGGGTCGGCGAGCAGTACTTC. Its protein is CASSERGTGVGEQYF.

This clonotype was picked up one time. CDR3 coding DNA: TGCAGTGCTGTAGCGGACTCCTACGAGCAGTACTTC. This translates into CSAVADSYEQYF. This sequence joins TRBV20-1 and TRBJ2-7; weak D call: TRBD2 (6 bases). Germline V gene lookup returns CDR1 DFQATT and CDR2 SNEGSKA (reference sequence). V was clipped by 5 bases and J by 0 bases, with 8 bases between them. The CDR3 totals 12 residues.

The CDR3 DNA reads as TGTGCCAGCAGCCGACAGACTAGAGACAATGAGCAGTTCTTC. It translates to CASSRQTRDNEQFF. The chain combines TRBV4-2 with TRBJ2-1, with D perhaps TRBD2 (6 bases). In germline, CDR1 is LGHNA, CDR2 YNFKEQ. The CDR3 runs to 14 residues. The V and J ends lost 4 bases and 5 bases respectively, with 12 bases between them.